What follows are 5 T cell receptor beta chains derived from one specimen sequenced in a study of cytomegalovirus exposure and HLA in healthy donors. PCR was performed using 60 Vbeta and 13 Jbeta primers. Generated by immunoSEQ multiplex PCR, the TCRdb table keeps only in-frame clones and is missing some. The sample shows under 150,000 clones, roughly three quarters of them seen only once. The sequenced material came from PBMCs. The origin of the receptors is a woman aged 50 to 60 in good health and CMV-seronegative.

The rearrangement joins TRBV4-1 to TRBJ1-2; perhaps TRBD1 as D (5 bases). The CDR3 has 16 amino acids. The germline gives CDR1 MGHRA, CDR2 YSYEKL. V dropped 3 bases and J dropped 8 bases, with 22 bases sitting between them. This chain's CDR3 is CASSQEDSRLLEGYTF. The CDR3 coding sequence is TGCGCCAGCAGCCAGGAAGACAGCAGACTCTTAGAAGGCTACACCTTC.

Written as DNA, the CDR3 is TGTGCCAGCGAAGCCCGGACAGGGCTCTATGGCTACACCTTC. Encoded protein: CASEARTGLYGYTF. J is TRBJ1-2 and V is TRBV19; 8 nucleotides align to TRBD1. CDR3 length: 14 amino acids. Trimming at V came to 9 bases and at J to 4 bases, leaving 10 bases not matched to a gene. The germline V gene encodes CDR1 LNHDA and CDR2 SQIVND (reference sequence). Drawing the rest from reference TRBV19 and TRBJ1-2, the complete variable domain is DGGITQSPKYLFRKEGQNVTLSCEQNLNHDAMYWYRQDPGQGLRLIYYSQIVNDFQKGDIAEGYSVSREKKESFPLTVTSAQKNPTAFYLCASEARTGLYGYTFGSGTRLTVV.

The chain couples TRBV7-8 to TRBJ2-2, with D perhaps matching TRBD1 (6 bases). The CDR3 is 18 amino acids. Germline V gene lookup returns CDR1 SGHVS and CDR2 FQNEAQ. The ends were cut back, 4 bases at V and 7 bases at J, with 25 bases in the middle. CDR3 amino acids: CASSSPTTWTVGHGELFF. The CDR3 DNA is TGTGCCAGCAGCTCCCCAACAACCTGGACAGTGGGCCACGGGGAGCTGTTTTTT. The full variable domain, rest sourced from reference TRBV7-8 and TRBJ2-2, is GAGVSQSPRYKVAKRGQDVALRCDPISGHVSLFWYQQALGQGPEFLTYFQNEAQLDKSGLPSDRFFAERPEGSVSTLKIQRTQQEDSAVYLCASSSPTTWTVGHGELFFGEGSRLTVL.

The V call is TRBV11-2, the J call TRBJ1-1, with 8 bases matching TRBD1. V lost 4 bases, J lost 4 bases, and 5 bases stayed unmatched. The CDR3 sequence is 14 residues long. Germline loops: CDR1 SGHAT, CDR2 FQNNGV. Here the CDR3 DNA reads TGTGCCAGCAGCTCGGACAGGGTCGGCACTGAAGCTTTCTTT. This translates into CASSSDRVGTEAFF.

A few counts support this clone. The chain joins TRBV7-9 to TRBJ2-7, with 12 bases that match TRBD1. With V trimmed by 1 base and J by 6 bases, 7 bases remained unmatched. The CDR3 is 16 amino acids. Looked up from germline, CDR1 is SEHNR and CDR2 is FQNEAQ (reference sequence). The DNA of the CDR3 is TGTGCCAGCAGCTTAGATCCGGGACAGGGGGCCAGCGAGCAGTACTTC. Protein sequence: CASSLDPGQGASEQYF.